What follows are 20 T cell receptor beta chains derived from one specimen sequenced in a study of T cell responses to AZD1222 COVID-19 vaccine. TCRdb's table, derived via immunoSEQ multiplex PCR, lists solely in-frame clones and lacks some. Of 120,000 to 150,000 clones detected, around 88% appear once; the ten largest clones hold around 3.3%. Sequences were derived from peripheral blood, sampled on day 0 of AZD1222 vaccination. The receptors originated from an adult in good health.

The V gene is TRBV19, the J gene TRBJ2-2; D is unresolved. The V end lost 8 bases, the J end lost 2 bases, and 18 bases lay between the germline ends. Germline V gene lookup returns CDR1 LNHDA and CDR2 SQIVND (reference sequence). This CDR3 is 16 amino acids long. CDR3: CASREDGLPNTGELFF. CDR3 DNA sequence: TGTGCCAGTCGTGAGGATGGGTTACCAAACACCGGGGAGCTGTTTTTT.

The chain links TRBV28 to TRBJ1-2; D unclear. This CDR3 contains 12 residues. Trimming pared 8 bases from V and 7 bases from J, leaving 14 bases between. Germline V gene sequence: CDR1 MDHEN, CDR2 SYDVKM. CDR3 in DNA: TGTGCCAGCCACGAGGAGGGTTCTGGCTACACCTTC. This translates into CASHEEGSGYTF.

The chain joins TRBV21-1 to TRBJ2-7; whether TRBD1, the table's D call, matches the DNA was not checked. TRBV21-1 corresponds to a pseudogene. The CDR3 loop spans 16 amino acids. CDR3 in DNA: TGTGCCAGCAGCAATCGAGGGGGACGGGTAGCCTACGAGCAGTACTTC. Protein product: CASSNRGGRVAYEQYF.

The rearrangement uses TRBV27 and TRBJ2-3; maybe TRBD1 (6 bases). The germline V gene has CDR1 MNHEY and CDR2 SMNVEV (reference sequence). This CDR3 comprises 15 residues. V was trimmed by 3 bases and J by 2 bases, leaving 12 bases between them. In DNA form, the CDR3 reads TGTGCCAGCAGTTTCCTGGGGGCAATCACAGATACGCAGTATTTT. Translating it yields CASSFLGAITDTQYF.

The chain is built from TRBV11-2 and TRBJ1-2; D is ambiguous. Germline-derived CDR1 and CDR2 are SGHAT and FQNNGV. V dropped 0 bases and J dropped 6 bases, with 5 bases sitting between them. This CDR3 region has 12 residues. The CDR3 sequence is CASSLEGDGYTF. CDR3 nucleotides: TGTGCCAGCAGCTTAGAAGGAGATGGCTACACCTTC.

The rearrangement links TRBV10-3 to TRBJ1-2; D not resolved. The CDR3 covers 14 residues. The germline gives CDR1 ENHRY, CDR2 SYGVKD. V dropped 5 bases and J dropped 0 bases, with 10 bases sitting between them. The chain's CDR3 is CAISYDRSNYGYTF. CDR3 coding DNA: TGTGCCATCAGTTATGACCGGTCTAACTATGGCTACACCTTC.

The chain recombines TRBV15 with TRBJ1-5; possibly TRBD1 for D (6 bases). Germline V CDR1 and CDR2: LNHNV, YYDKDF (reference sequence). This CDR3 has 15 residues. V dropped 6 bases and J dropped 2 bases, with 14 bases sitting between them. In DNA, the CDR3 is TGTGCCACCAGGGAGGGGGGCCTAGGCAATCAGCCCCAGCATTTT. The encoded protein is CATREGGLGNQPQHF.

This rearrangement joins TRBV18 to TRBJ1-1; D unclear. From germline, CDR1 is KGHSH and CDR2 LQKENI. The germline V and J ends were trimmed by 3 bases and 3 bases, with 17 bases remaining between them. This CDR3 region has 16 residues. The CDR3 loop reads CASSPLVVVRDTEAFF. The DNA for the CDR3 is TGTGCCAGCTCACCCCTCGTTGTTGTTCGGGACACTGAAGCTTTCTTT.

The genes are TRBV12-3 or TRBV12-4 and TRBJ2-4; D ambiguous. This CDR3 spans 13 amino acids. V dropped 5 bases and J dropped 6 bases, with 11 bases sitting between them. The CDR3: CASSRYLGNIQYF. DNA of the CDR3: TGTGCCAGCAGTCGGTACTTGGGAAACATTCAGTACTTC.

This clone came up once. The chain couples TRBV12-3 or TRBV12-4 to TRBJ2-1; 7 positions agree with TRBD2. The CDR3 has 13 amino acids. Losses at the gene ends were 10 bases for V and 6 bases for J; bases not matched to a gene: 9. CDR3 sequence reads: CAIAWGGSNEQFF. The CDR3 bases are TGTGCCATCGCCTGGGGGGGGAGCAATGAGCAGTTCTTC.

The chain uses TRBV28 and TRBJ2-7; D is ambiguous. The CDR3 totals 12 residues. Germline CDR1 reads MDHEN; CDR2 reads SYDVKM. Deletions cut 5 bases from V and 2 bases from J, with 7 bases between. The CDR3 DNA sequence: TGTGCCAGCAGTCGGACCCCCTACGAGCAGTACTTC. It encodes CASSRTPYEQYF.

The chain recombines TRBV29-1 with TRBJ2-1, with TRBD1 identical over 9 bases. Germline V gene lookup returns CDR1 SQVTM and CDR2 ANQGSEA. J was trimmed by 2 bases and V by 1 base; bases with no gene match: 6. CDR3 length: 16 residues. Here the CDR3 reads CSVEGTGTGTYNEQFF. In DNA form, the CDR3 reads TGCAGCGTTGAAGGTACCGGGACAGGGACCTACAATGAGCAGTTCTTC.

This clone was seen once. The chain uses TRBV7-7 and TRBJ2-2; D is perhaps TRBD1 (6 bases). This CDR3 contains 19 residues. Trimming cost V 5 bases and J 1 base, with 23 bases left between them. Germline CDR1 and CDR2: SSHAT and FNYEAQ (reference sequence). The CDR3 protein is CASSPLGEEQGENTGELFF. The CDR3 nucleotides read TGTGCCAGCAGCCCATTAGGTGAGGAACAGGGAGAGAACACCGGGGAGCTGTTTTTT.

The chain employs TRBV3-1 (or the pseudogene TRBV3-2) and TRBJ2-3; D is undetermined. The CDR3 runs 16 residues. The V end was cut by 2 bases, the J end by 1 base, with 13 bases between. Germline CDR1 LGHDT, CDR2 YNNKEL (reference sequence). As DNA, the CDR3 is TGTGCCAGCAGCCAAAAAATATTTTTGGGCACAGATACGCAGTATTTT. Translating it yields CASSQKIFLGTDTQYF.

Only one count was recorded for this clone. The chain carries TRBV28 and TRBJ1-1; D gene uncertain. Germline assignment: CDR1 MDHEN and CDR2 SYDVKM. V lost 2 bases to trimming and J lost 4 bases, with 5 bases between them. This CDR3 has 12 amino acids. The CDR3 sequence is CASSLQGTEAFF. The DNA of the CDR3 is TGTGCCAGCAGTTTACAAGGCACTGAAGCTTTCTTT. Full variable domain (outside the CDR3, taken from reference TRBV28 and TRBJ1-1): DVKVTQSSRYLVKRTGEKVFLECVQDMDHENMFWYRQDPGLGLRLIYFSYDVKMKEKGDIPEGYSVSREKKERFSLILESASTNQTSMYLCASSLQGTEAFFGQGTRLTVV.

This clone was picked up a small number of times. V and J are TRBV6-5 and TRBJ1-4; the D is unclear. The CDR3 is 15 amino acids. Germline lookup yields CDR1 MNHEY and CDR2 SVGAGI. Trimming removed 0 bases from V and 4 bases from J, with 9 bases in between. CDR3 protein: CASSYSGLGNEKLFF. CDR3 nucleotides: TGTGCCAGCAGTTACTCGGGTCTTGGTAATGAAAAACTGTTTTTT.

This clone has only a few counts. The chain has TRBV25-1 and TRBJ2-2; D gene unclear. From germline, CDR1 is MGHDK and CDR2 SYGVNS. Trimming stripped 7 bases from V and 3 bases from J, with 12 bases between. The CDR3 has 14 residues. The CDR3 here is CASMAEWDTGELFF. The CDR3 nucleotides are TGTGCCAGCATGGCGGAGTGGGACACCGGGGAGCTGTTTTTT.

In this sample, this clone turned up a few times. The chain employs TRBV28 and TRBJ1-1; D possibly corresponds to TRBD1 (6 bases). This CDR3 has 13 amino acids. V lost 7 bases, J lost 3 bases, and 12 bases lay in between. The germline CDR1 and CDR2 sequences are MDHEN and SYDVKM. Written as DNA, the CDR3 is TGTGCCAGCACCGACAGGCTCCACACTGAAGCTTTCTTT. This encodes CASTDRLHTEAFF.

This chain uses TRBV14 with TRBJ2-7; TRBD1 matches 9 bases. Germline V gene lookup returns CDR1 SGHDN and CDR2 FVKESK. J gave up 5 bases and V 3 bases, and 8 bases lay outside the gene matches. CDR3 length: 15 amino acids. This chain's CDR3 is CASSHYGTGPHEQYF. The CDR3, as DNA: TGTGCCAGCAGCCACTACGGGACAGGGCCCCACGAGCAGTACTTC.

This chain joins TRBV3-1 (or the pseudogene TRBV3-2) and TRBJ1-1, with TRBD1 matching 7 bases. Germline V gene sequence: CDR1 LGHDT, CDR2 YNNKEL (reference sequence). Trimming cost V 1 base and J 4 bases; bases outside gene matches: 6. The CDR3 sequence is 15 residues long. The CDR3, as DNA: TGTGCCAGCAGCCAAGGGAAAGGGGGCGGCACTGAAGCTTTCTTT. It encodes CASSQGKGGGTEAFF.